The subject of this entry is one TCR beta chain. What it binds is not known. This sample stems from a study of cytomegalovirus exposure and HLA in healthy donors. TCRdb's table, derived via immunoSEQ multiplex PCR, lists solely in-frame clones and lacks some. The sample has about 180,000 clones, more than 75% seen once. Study-wide points: TCR clusters originating in the first cohort tended to co-occur in the 120 validation repertoires, according to a later analysis. Cytomegalovirus-associated TCR beta chains were listed, numbering 150 to 200. Diagnosis of cytomegalovirus status made by the classifier reportedly showed high specificity and sensitivity. There were a few CMV-associated chains whose specificity for CMV antigens was confirmed in vitro.

This CDR3 has 15 amino acids. Looked up from germline, CDR1 is SGHDT and CDR2 is YYEEEE. V lost 3 bases and J lost 6; bases outside the gene matches: 6. Source material: PBMCs. This TCR came from a man younger than 30 in good health and CMV-seropositive. The rearrangement joins TRBV5-6 to TRBJ1-1, with TRBD1 matching over 12 bases. CDR3 nucleotide sequence: TGTGCCAGCAGCTCCCGGGACAGGGGGCAGGCTGAAGCTTTCTTT. This codes for CASSSRDRGQAEAFF.